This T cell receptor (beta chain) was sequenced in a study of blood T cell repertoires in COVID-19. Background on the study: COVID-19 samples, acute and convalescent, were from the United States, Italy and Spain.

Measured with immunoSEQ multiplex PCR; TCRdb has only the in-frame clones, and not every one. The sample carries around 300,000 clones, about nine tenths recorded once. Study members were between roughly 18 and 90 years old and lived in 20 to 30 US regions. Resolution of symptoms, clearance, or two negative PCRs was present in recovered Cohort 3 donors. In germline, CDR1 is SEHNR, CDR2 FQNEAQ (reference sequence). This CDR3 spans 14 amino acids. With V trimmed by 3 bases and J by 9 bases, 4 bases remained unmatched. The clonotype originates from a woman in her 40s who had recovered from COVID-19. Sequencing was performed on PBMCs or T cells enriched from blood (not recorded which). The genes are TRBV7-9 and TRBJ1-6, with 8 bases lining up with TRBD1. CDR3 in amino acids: CASSFDTGGSPLHF. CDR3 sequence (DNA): TGTGCCAGCAGCTTCGACACAGGGGGTTCACCCCTCCACTTT.